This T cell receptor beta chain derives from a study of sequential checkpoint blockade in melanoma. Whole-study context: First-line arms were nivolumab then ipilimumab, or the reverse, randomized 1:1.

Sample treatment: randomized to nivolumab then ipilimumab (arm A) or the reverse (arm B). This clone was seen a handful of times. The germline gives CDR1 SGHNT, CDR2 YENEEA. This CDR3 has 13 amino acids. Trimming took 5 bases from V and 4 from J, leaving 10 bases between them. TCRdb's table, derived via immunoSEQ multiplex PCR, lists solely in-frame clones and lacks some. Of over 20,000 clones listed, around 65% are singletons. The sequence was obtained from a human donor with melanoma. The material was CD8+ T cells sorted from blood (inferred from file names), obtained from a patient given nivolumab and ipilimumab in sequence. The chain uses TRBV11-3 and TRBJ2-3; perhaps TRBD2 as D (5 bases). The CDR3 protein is CASSDTAADTQYF. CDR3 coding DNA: TGTGCCAGCAGCGATACAGCGGCAGATACGCAGTATTTT.